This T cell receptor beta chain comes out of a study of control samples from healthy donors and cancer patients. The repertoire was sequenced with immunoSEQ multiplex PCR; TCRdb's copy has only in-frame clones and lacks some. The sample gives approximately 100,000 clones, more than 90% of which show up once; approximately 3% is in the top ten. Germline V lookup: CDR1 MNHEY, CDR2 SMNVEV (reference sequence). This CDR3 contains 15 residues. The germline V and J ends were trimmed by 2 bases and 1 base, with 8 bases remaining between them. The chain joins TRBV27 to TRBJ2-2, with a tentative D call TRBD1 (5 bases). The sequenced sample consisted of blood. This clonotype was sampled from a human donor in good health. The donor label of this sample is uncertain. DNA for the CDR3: TGTGCCAGCAGTTTAGACAGCCGGAACACCGGGGAGCTGTTTTTT. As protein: CASSLDSRNTGELFF.